The 17 T cell receptor beta chains presented below share a single source sample, sequenced in a study of blood T cell repertoires in COVID-19. Sequencing used immunoSEQ multiplex PCR; TCRdb keeps in-frame clones, though not all of them. The sample has tens of thousands of clones, more than 80% seen once; the top ten hold 1.5% to 2%. The sequencing sample was made of peripheral blood. These receptors originate from a man between 25 and 39 years old with acute or convalescent COVID-19.

J is TRBJ1-1 and V is TRBV29-1; 8 nucleotides line up with TRBD1. The CDR3 length is 15 residues. The germline gives CDR1 SQVTM, CDR2 ANQGSEA. Trimming took 2 bases from V and 0 from J; bases not matched to a gene: 5. The CDR3 region is CSVEITGGLNTEAFF. CDR3 DNA: TGCAGCGTTGAAATTACAGGGGGACTGAACACTGAAGCTTTCTTT. Complete variable domain (other parts from reference TRBV29-1 and TRBJ1-1): SAVISQKPSRDICQRGTSLTIQCQVDSQVTMMFWYRQQPGQSLTLIATANQGSEATYESGFVIDKFPISRPNLTFSTLTVSNMSPEDSSIYLCSVEITGGLNTEAFFGQGTRLTVV.

To note about this clone: Other DNA variants within this sample encode the same CDR3. This sequence joins TRBV5-1 and TRBJ2-5, with TRBD2 matching 11 bases. This CDR3 is 15 amino acids long. With V trimmed by 3 bases and J by 2 bases, 3 bases remained unmatched. Germline CDR1 is SGHRS and CDR2 is YFSETQ. The CDR3 nucleotides are TGCGCCAGCAGCTCTCTAGCGGGGGGACAAGAGACCCAGTACTTC. Translating gives CASSSLAGGQETQYF.

The chain joins TRBV11-2 to TRBJ2-5; D is perhaps TRBD1 (7 bases). Trimming shortened V by 1 base and J by 4 bases, and 16 bases separated the two germline ends. The CDR3 is 16 amino acids. Germline loops: CDR1 SGHAT, CDR2 FQNNGV. CDR3 loop: CASSLVGGGLSETQYF. DNA for the CDR3: TGTGCCAGCAGCTTAGTCGGAGGGGGCCTATCAGAGACCCAGTACTTC.

The chain recombines TRBV6-6 with TRBJ1-1; 10 positions agree with TRBD1. The CDR3 consists of 13 residues. The V and J ends lost 5 bases and 12 bases, in that order; junction bases with no gene match: 9. The germline V gene encodes CDR1 MNHNY and CDR2 SVGAGI (reference sequence). The DNA for the CDR3 is TGTGCCAGCAGTCAACCCGGGACAGGGGAGACTTTCTTT. Translating it yields CASSQPGTGETFF.

The J gene is TRBJ1-3, the V gene TRBV2; the D is unclear. The CDR3 loop spans 10 amino acids. Germline V gives CDR1 SNHLY, CDR2 FYNNEI. V was trimmed by 2 bases and J by 14 bases, leaving 7 bases between them. In DNA, the CDR3 is TGTGCCAGCAGTGAATACGGGGTATATTTT. Protein: CASSEYGVYF.

V usage is TRBV5-1 and J usage is TRBJ1-1; unclear D gene. V was pared by 4 bases and J by 1 base, with 14 bases between. From germline, CDR1 is SGHRS and CDR2 YFSETQ. The CDR3 totals 15 residues. The CDR3 sequence: CASSREAGGNTEAFF. The CDR3 DNA reads as TGCGCCAGCAGCAGGGAGGCAGGCGGGAACACTGAAGCTTTCTTT.

V is TRBV19 and J is TRBJ1-1; TRBD1 matches 8 bases. Germline V CDR1 and CDR2: LNHDA, SQIVND (reference sequence). The CDR3 has 14 amino acids. V trimming: 8 bases; J trimming: 2 bases; junction bases outside the gene matches: 7. CDR3 loop: CASYRDRGNTEAFF. In DNA form, the CDR3 reads TGTGCCAGTTATCGAGACAGGGGAAACACTGAAGCTTTCTTT.

The rearrangement uses TRBV5-4 and TRBJ1-1; maybe TRBD1 (5 bases). The CDR3 sequence is 14 residues long. Trimming left V 4 bases short and J 1 base short, with 11 bases between. Germline CDR1 SGHNT, CDR2 YYREEE (reference sequence). The CDR3 nucleotides are TGTGCCAGCAGCGAGGGCGGGGCGAACACTGAAGCTTTCTTT. It specifies CASSEGGANTEAFF.

In nucleotides, the CDR3 is TGTGCCTGGAGTGAGAGTAGCTCACTCCGGGAGACCCAGTACTTC. Its protein is CAWSESSSLRETQYF. The chain carries TRBV30 and TRBJ2-5; no reliable D call. This CDR3 has 15 residues. V was clipped by 1 base and J by 5 bases, with 17 bases between them. Germline V gene lookup returns CDR1 GTSNPN and CDR2 SVGIG (reference sequence).

This chain joins TRBV18 and TRBJ1-5, with unresolved D. The CDR3 sequence is 13 residues long. The V end was cut by 4 bases, the J end by 9 bases, with 13 bases between. CDR1 is KGHSH and CDR2 is LQKENI in the germline V gene. Written as DNA, the CDR3 is TGTGCCAGCTCACAGGTCATAGAGGGGCCCCAGCATTTT. This translates into CASSQVIEGPQHF.

The CDR3 region has the DNA TGCAGTGCTAGTCTCTCGGGACAGGGGGCCTCGGGCTACACCTTC. It codes for CSASLSGQGASGYTF. V usage is TRBV20-1 and J usage is TRBJ1-2; 12 bases are a match to TRBD1. After removal of 3 bases from V and 8 bases from J, the junction contained 10 bases not matched to a gene. CDR1 and CDR2 (germline): DFQATT, SNEGSKA (reference sequence). This CDR3 contains 15 residues.

The chain carries TRBV4-1 and TRBJ1-3, with D tentatively TRBD1 (5 bases). The CDR3 is made up of 16 amino acids. Trimming took off 0 bases at V and 5 bases at J, with 14 bases between the two ends. Germline CDR1 is MGHRA and CDR2 is YSYEKL. The CDR3 is CASSQDIAQGRNTIYF. The CDR3 DNA is TGCGCCAGCAGCCAAGACATTGCGCAGGGAAGAAACACCATATATTTT.

The gene calls are TRBV18 and TRBJ1-2; 7 bases agree with TRBD1. The CDR3 runs to 14 residues. V trimming: 3 bases; J trimming: 2 bases; junction bases outside the gene matches: 3. Germline V CDR1 and CDR2: KGHSH, LQKENI. CDR3 coding DNA: TGTGCCAGCTCACCGGGACAGACAAACTATGGCTACACCTTC. It encodes CASSPGQTNYGYTF.

This clone was observed a few times. The rearrangement links TRBV5-6 to TRBJ1-4; 12 nucleotides agree with TRBD1. Germline values: CDR1 SGHDT, CDR2 YYEEEE. This CDR3 contains 17 residues. V was clipped by 1 base and J by 6 bases; unmatched bases: 7. For the CDR3, the DNA is TGTGCCAGCAGCTTGCCGGGACAGGGGGCCGGAGATGAAAAACTGTTTTTT. Amino acid sequence: CASSLPGQGAGDEKLFF.

The chain is built from TRBV6-1 and TRBJ2-7; 8 bases agree with TRBD2. V gave up 2 bases and J gave up 6 bases; unmatched junction bases: 9. CDR3 length equals 15 residues. CDR1 and CDR2 from the germline V gene are MNHNS and SASEGT. CDR3 protein: CASSEYRAGGSEQYV. DNA for the CDR3: TGTGCCAGCAGTGAATATCGGGCGGGAGGCTCCGAGCAGTACGTC.

The chain joins TRBV7-3 to TRBJ1-1, with D unresolved. CDR1 is SGHTA, CDR2 FQGTGA, per germline. This CDR3 spans 15 amino acids. The germline V and J ends were trimmed by 2 bases and 2 bases, with 12 bases remaining between them. The DNA of the CDR3 is TGTGCCAGCAGCTTAGGAGGCGGACCCAACACTGAAGCTTTCTTT. This translates into CASSLGGGPNTEAFF.

J is TRBJ1-3 and V is TRBV30, with a possible D match to TRBD1 (5 bases). V was pared by 0 bases and J by 2 bases, with 8 bases between. The CDR3 spans 14 residues. Germline CDR1 and CDR2: GTSNPN and SVGIG (reference sequence). The CDR3 region is CAWSVGGAGNTIYF. CDR3 DNA: TGTGCCTGGAGTGTCGGGGGGGCTGGAAACACCATATATTTT.